Below, one T cell receptor beta chain is given with its context. Its antigen is not identified. The sample belongs to a study of T-cell reconstitution after alpha-beta-depleted transplantation in children. Study-wide results and caveats: By about two months after transplant, alpha-beta T cells reportedly arose from several hundred graft clones that had expanded. From surviving recipient T cells and thymic progenitors came the high day-60 TCRbeta diversity observed in some patients. At the one-year point after transplant, T-cell counts and TCRbeta diversity were found to come mostly from T cells that had been newly produced.

The germline CDR1 and CDR2 sequences are DFQATT and SNEGSKA (reference sequence). The V end lost 3 bases, the J end lost 3 bases, and 15 bases lay between the germline ends. This CDR3 contains 14 residues. Researchers prepared the TCRbeta library using unique molecular identifiers, the study reports. TCRdb analysed the PCR reads with MiXCR anew, one entry per CDR3 protein. The repertoire has just under 350,000 distinct CDR3 sequences, roughly 17% of them found once; the top ten carry about 41%. Sequences were derived from PBMCs, mostly from graft donor cells, sampled 360 days after TCRalphabeta/CD19-depleted stem cell transplant. The V call is TRBV20-1, the J call TRBJ2-7, with D perhaps matching TRBD2 (5 bases). This TCR came from a male patient aged 2 to 9 who had a stem cell transplant for acute lymphoblastic leukemia, so the T cells may come from the graft donor. The CDR3 reads CSASPPWGDYEQYF. The CDR3 DNA sequence: TGCAGTGCTAGCCCTCCTTGGGGAGACTACGAGCAGTACTTC.